This TCR beta chain was documented in a study of cytomegalovirus exposure and HLA in healthy donors. PCR employed 60 Vbeta and 13 Jbeta primers. Generated by immunoSEQ multiplex PCR, the TCRdb table keeps only in-frame clones and is missing some. Recorded for this sample: some 56,000 clones. As concerns this clone: Its antigen is unidentified.

Study-level findings and limits: The authors considered a cluster of highly shared sequence variants likely to be a sequencing artifact.

The sequenced sample was PBMCs. This TCR was sampled from a woman in her thirties in good health and CMV-seropositive.

This chain's CDR3 is CASSEHRGNTGELFF. Here the CDR3 DNA reads TGTGCCAGCAGTGAGCACAGGGGGAACACCGGGGAGCTGTTTTTT. The genes are TRBV2 and TRBJ2-2; 7 bases are a match to TRBD1. Unmatched junction bases numbered 2, after V lost 3 bases and J lost 1 base. Per the germline V gene, CDR1 is SNHLY and CDR2 is FYNNEI. The CDR3 consists of 15 residues.